Following are 13 T cell receptor beta chains from one sample sequenced in a study of identical twins. TCRdb re-derived calls from the 5' RACE reads in MiXCR, one entry per CDR3 protein. Altogether roughly 720,000 distinct CDR3 sequences are present, roughly 18% being singletons, with the ten largest covering approximately 14%. These same records also appear under a second study, on T cells expressing NK-cell markers.

The sample comprised PBMCs. These receptors all stem from a woman aged 18-29 years in good health.

The chain's CDR3 is CSARRPGVNNEQFF. CDR3 in DNA: TGCAGTGCTAGACGTCCGGGCGTCAACAATGAGCAGTTCTTC. This chain uses TRBV20-1 with TRBJ2-1; D unresolved. Trimming removed 2 bases at V and 5 bases at J, with 13 bases between. The CDR3 consists of 14 residues. In germline, CDR1 is DFQATT, CDR2 SNEGSKA (reference sequence).

This chain uses TRBV5-5 with TRBJ2-5, with 13 bases matching TRBD2. V shed 6 bases, J shed 4 bases, and the junction held 3 bases outside the gene matches. The germline gives CDR1 SGHKS, CDR2 YYEKEE (reference sequence). CDR3 length: 14 amino acids. CDR3 sequence (DNA): TGTGCCAGCAAACGACTAGCGGGAGGAGAGACCCAGTACTTC. It specifies CASKRLAGGETQYF. Drawing the rest from reference TRBV5-5 and TRBJ2-5, the complete variable domain is DAGVTQSPTHLIKTRGQQVTLRCSPISGHKSVSWYQQVLGQGPQFIFQYYEKEERGRGNFPDRFSARQFPNYSSELNVNALLLGDSALYLCASKRLAGGETQYFGPGTRLLVL.

This rearrangement joins TRBV29-1 to TRBJ2-3, with 7 bases identical to TRBD1. The CDR3 extends over 16 amino acids. V shed 2 bases and J 2 bases; nucleotides not matched to a gene: 10. Per germline, CDR1 SQVTM and CDR2 ANQGSEA. As DNA, the CDR3 is TGCAGCGTTGAAACCCTCTGGGGACAGTCCACAGATACGCAGTATTTT. The encoded protein is CSVETLWGQSTDTQYF.

The chain carries TRBV20-1 and TRBJ1-3; possible D gene TRBD1, 5 bases. Looked up from germline, CDR1 is DFQATT and CDR2 is SNEGSKA (reference sequence). The V and J ends lost 4 bases and 0 bases respectively, with 13 bases between them. The CDR3 loop spans 15 amino acids. As DNA, the CDR3 is TGCAGTGCTACAAGACAGTCCAGCTCTGGAAACACCATATATTTT. It is translated as CSATRQSSSGNTIYF.

J is TRBJ2-5 and V is TRBV15, with 7 positions matching TRBD2. Germline V gene sequence: CDR1 LNHNV, CDR2 YYDKDF (reference sequence). This CDR3 comprises 16 residues. V was pared by 0 bases and J by 4 bases, with 8 bases of the junction left unmatched. CDR3 bases: TGTGCCACCAGCAGAGATTACACGGGAGGAGGAGAGACCCAGTACTTC. Its protein is CATSRDYTGGGETQYF.

J is TRBJ1-5 and V is TRBV20-1, with D possibly being TRBD1 (6 bases). Germline CDR1 and CDR2: DFQATT and SNEGSKA (reference sequence). Trimming removed 3 bases from V and 4 bases from J, with 10 bases in between. The CDR3 extends over 13 amino acids. CDR3 DNA: TGCAGTGCTAGCGGGGGGCCTAATCAGCCCCAGCATTTT. This translates into CSASGGPNQPQHF.

This clonotype appeared a few times. V and J are TRBV12-3 or TRBV12-4 and TRBJ1-6; tentatively, D is TRBD1 (5 bases). Trimming pared 8 bases from V and 3 bases from J, leaving 11 bases between. The CDR3 runs to 14 residues. CDR3 protein: CASSSGVYNSPLHF. The CDR3 coding sequence is TGTGCCAGCTCTTCGGGGGTCTATAATTCACCCCTCCACTTT.

The gene calls are TRBV12-3 or TRBV12-4 and TRBJ2-7, with D possibly TRBD2 on 5 matching bases. Trimming cost V 3 bases and J 0 bases, with 12 bases left between them. The CDR3 length is 15 residues. CDR3 DNA: TGTGCCAGCAGTTTTTCGGACGGGATCTCCTACGAGCAGTACTTC. It encodes CASSFSDGISYEQYF.

This sequence joins TRBV12-3 or TRBV12-4 and TRBJ1-5; 7 bases fit TRBD1. V was clipped by 4 bases and J by 7 bases; unmatched bases: 7. The CDR3 spans 14 residues. In DNA form, the CDR3 reads TGTGCCAGCAGTTACAGGGGTAGCAGACAGCCCCAGCATTTT. The encoded protein is CASSYRGSRQPQHF.

The chain carries TRBV6-5 and TRBJ2-7, with 10 bases lining up with TRBD2. The CDR3 runs to 18 residues. The V and J ends lost 0 bases and 1 base, in that order; junction bases with no gene match: 9. Per germline, CDR1 MNHEY and CDR2 SVGAGI. CDR3 sequence: CASSYSGPTSGTSYEQYF. The CDR3 region has the DNA TGTGCCAGCAGTTACTCCGGCCCCACTAGCGGGACGTCCTACGAGCAGTACTTC.

This clonotype was recorded a few times. This chain joins TRBV7-9 and TRBJ1-2, with 12 bases fitting TRBD1. After removal of 6 bases from V and 4 bases from J, the junction contained 12 bases not matched to a gene. The length of the CDR3 is 17 residues. CDR1 is SEHNR, CDR2 FQNEAQ, per germline (reference sequence). CDR3 nucleotide sequence: TGTGCCAGCAGTACACCGGGACAGGGGGCGCGTAGCTATGGCTACACCTTC. It encodes CASSTPGQGARSYGYTF.

This clonotype was recorded a few times. The CDR3 sequence is CASSAYMGGETQYF. CDR3 bases: TGTGCCAGCAGCGCCTATATGGGCGGAGAGACCCAGTACTTC. This sequence joins TRBV9 and TRBJ2-5, with unresolved D. V was shortened by 3 bases and J by 4 bases, with 13 bases between the two germline ends. This CDR3 comprises 14 residues. The germline gives CDR1 SGDLS, CDR2 YYNGEE.

This clonotype was recorded a few times. The chain links TRBV20-1 to TRBJ1-2; 10 bases agree with TRBD1. The ends lost 1 base at V and 8 bases at J; junction bases unmatched: 7. The germline V gene encodes CDR1 DFQATT and CDR2 SNEGSKA (reference sequence). The CDR3 is 14 amino acids. CDR3 nucleotide sequence: TGCAGTGCTAGAGTGGGGACAGGGGTTCGGGGCTACACCTTC. As protein: CSARVGTGVRGYTF.